Presented here are 28 T cell receptor beta chains from one specimen sequenced in a study of T cell responses to AZD1222 COVID-19 vaccine. Only in-frame clones appear in the TCRdb table, and some are missing; sequencing was by immunoSEQ multiplex PCR. This table holds some 160,000 clones, approximately 93% found once. The specimen comprised peripheral blood, sampled on day 0 of AZD1222 vaccination. The receptors stem from an adult in good health.

This clone came up a few times. V and J are TRBV19 and TRBJ1-5; 7 positions match TRBD1. Germline CDR1 reads LNHDA; CDR2 reads SQIVND (reference sequence). J gave up 7 bases and V 7 bases, and 7 bases lay outside the gene matches. CDR3 size: 13 residues. The DNA of the CDR3 is TGTGCCAGTACCGACAGGGAGTGGCAGCCCCAGCATTTT. It codes for CASTDREWQPQHF.

The chain couples TRBV10-3 to TRBJ2-1; weak D call: TRBD1 (6 bases). V lost 7 bases to trimming and J lost 2 bases, with 18 bases between them. CDR1 and CDR2 from the germline V gene are ENHRY and SYGVKD. CDR3 size: 16 residues. The CDR3 sequence: CAINAREGVPYNEQFF. CDR3 coding DNA: TGTGCCATCAACGCTAGAGAGGGGGTCCCCTACAATGAGCAGTTCTTC.

With respect to this clone: The identical CDR3 is also encoded by other nucleotide sequences in the sample. The rearrangement links TRBV18 to TRBJ2-7; D unresolved. Germline V lookup: CDR1 KGHSH, CDR2 LQKENI. The CDR3 is 12 residues long. V was clipped by 3 bases and J by 0 bases, with 3 bases between them. The CDR3 loop is CASSPSSYEQYF. Written as DNA, the CDR3 is TGTGCCAGCTCACCGAGCTCCTACGAGCAGTACTTC.

The chain has TRBV7-3 and TRBJ2-2, with 9 bases fitting TRBD2. The CDR3 consists of 16 residues. Germline CDR1 and CDR2: SGHTA and FQGTGA. Germline trimming cut 6 bases from V and 2 bases from J; bases unmatched to any gene: 7. This chain's CDR3 is CASSASGGTNTGELFF. CDR3 coding DNA: TGTGCCAGCAGTGCCAGCGGGGGGACAAACACCGGGGAGCTGTTTTTT.

This chain connects TRBV7-2 to TRBJ2-2; TRBD2 matches at 9 bases. The V gene end was trimmed by 5 bases and the J gene end by 0 bases; junction bases not matched to a gene: 7. The CDR3 extends over 17 amino acids. CDR1 is SGHTA and CDR2 is FQGNSA in the germline V gene. The CDR3 loop reads CASSPRRLAANTGELFF. CDR3 DNA sequence: TGTGCCAGCAGCCCCAGAAGACTAGCGGCGAACACCGGGGAGCTGTTTTTT.

This chain joins TRBV30 and TRBJ1-4; 7 bases align to TRBD1. V was pared by 3 bases and J by 2 bases, with 3 bases of the junction left unmatched. The CDR3 consists of 14 residues. Germline loops: CDR1 GTSNPN, CDR2 SVGIG (reference sequence). The CDR3 loop reads CAWRPGQTNEKLFF. CDR3 bases: TGTGCCTGGAGACCGGGACAGACTAATGAAAAACTGTTTTTT.

This sequence joins TRBV25-1 and TRBJ1-6; the match to TRBD1 covers 8 bases. The germline V gene has CDR1 MGHDK and CDR2 SYGVNS. V shed 1 base, J shed 4 bases, and the junction held 3 bases outside the gene matches. CDR3 size: 16 residues. The CDR3 region has the DNA TGTGCCAGCAGTGAATCAGGGGGCTTGTATAATTCACCCCTCCACTTT. Amino acid sequence: CASSESGGLYNSPLHF. Looking up the rest from reference TRBV25-1 and TRBJ1-6 gives the full variable domain: EADIYQTPRYLVIGTGKKITLECSQTMGHDKMYWYQQDPGMELHLIHYSYGVNSTEKGDLSSESTVSRIRTEHFPLTLESARPSHTSQYLCASSESGGLYNSPLHFGNGTRLTVT.

The chain uses TRBV5-1 and TRBJ1-2; D is unclear. Trimming took off 0 bases at V and 7 bases at J, with 10 bases between the two ends. The length of the CDR3 is 13 residues. Germline V CDR1 and CDR2: SGHRS, YFSETQ. The CDR3 is CASSLAQMGGYTF. CDR3 nucleotides: TGCGCCAGCAGCTTGGCCCAAATGGGTGGCTACACCTTC.

The chain employs TRBV29-1 and TRBJ1-2; tentative D call: TRBD1 (5 bases). This CDR3 spans 11 amino acids. Trimming stripped 4 bases from V and 5 bases from J, with 8 bases between. Germline lookup yields CDR1 SQVTM and CDR2 ANQGSEA. The CDR3 sequence is CSVGSGYGYTF. CDR3 bases: TGCAGCGTTGGGTCAGGGTATGGCTACACCTTC.

The DNA of the CDR3 is TGTGCCTGGAGTGACCAAGGGGTCGCTGAAGCTTTCTTT. Translation: CAWSDQGVAEAFF. The chain combines TRBV30 with TRBJ1-1; the D gene is possibly TRBD1 (5 bases). V was clipped by 1 base and J by 6 bases, with 12 bases between them. This CDR3 spans 13 amino acids. CDR1 is GTSNPN and CDR2 is SVGIG in the germline V gene (reference sequence).

V is TRBV3-1 (or the pseudogene TRBV3-2) and J is TRBJ1-2, with 12 bases identical to TRBD1. The CDR3 loop spans 16 amino acids. Losses at the gene ends were 3 bases for V and 7 bases for J; bases not matched to a gene: 9. CDR1 is LGHDT and CDR2 is YNNKEL in the germline V gene (reference sequence). The CDR3 nucleotides are TGTGCCAGCAGCCATATCCCGGGACAGGGGGCGGGTGGCTACACCTTC. Translating gives CASSHIPGQGAGGYTF.

CDR3 in amino acids: CASSQFTDTTMNTEAFF. DNA of the CDR3: TGCGCCAGCAGCCAATTTACGGACACCACTATGAACACTGAAGCTTTCTTT. The rearrangement uses TRBV4-3 and TRBJ1-1; TRBD1 might be the D (5 bases). Germline CDR1 LGHNA, CDR2 YSLEER. The CDR3 length is 17 residues. V dropped 2 bases and J dropped 0 bases, with 16 bases sitting between them.

The J gene is TRBJ1-6, the V gene TRBV7-2, with 7 bases that match TRBD1. The ends lost 1 base at V and 5 bases at J; junction bases unmatched: 5. The germline gives CDR1 SGHTA, CDR2 FQGNSA. This CDR3 has 16 amino acids. CDR3 sequence reads: CASSLEGQTNNSPLHF. The CDR3 bases are TGTGCCAGCAGCTTAGAGGGACAGACCAATAATTCACCCCTCCACTTT.

The V call is TRBV4-3, the J call TRBJ2-2, with 10 bases fitting TRBD2. V lost 2 bases to trimming and J lost 0 bases; unmatched junction nucleotides: 9. This CDR3 spans 19 amino acids. Germline V gene lookup returns CDR1 LGHNA and CDR2 YSLEER. In nucleotides, the CDR3 is TGCGCCAGCAGCCAACTAGCGGGGGTACAGAATCCGAACACCGGGGAGCTGTTTTTT. Translation: CASSQLAGVQNPNTGELFF.

The chain uses TRBV7-2 and TRBJ1-6; D ambiguous. CDR3 size: 15 residues. Germline V gene sequence: CDR1 SGHTA, CDR2 FQGNSA. Trimming took off 8 bases at V and 7 bases at J, with 18 bases between the two ends. The CDR3 nucleotides read TGTGCCAGCGCGGGGTCCCCGTCCAGGAATTCACCCCTCCACTTT. Encoded protein: CASAGSPSRNSPLHF.

V usage is TRBV5-5 and J usage is TRBJ2-3; D may correspond to TRBD1 or TRBD2 (5 bases each). CDR3 length: 15 residues. The V end lost 3 bases, the J end lost 2 bases, and 13 bases lay between the germline ends. Germline assignment: CDR1 SGHKS and CDR2 YYEKEE (reference sequence). The CDR3 spells CASSWTGLPTDTQYF. The CDR3 DNA sequence: TGTGCCAGCAGCTGGACGGGGCTACCCACAGATACGCAGTATTTT.

The chain joins TRBV7-9 to TRBJ1-6; D is perhaps TRBD1 (5 bases). Germline V gene sequence: CDR1 SEHNR, CDR2 FQNEAQ (reference sequence). V was shortened by 4 bases and J by 8 bases, with 9 bases between the two germline ends. The CDR3 spans 13 residues. CDR3 coding DNA: TGTGCCAGCAGCTCACAGGTGGATTCACCCCTCCACTTT. Translation gives CASSSQVDSPLHF.

This chain connects TRBV5-4 to TRBJ2-2; D not resolved. This CDR3 comprises 13 residues. The germline V gene encodes CDR1 SGHNT and CDR2 YYREEE (reference sequence). The V and J ends lost 3 bases and 2 bases respectively, with 5 bases between them. The CDR3 loop reads CASSWSNTGELFF. The CDR3 DNA reads TGTGCCAGCAGCTGGAGTAACACCGGGGAGCTGTTTTTT.

This chain links TRBV12-3 or TRBV12-4 with TRBJ2-7; D is undetermined. The V and J ends lost 7 bases and 1 base respectively, with 11 bases between them. This CDR3 comprises 13 residues. CDR3 region: CASTKTVSYEQYF. The CDR3 DNA sequence: TGTGCCAGCACCAAAACAGTTTCCTACGAGCAGTACTTC.

The CDR3 loop reads CASSLGFSGNTIYF. CDR3 DNA: TGTGCCAGCAGCTTGGGGTTCTCTGGAAACACCATATATTTT. J is TRBJ1-3 and V is TRBV5-6; unclear D gene. The germline CDR1 and CDR2 sequences are SGHDT and YYEEEE. The CDR3 runs to 14 residues. V was pared by 0 bases and J by 0 bases, with 4 bases between.

The chain recombines TRBV6-5 with TRBJ2-7; D gene unclear. The CDR3 sequence is 13 residues long. Trimming removed 4 bases at V and 0 bases at J, with 7 bases between. CDR1 is MNHEY, CDR2 SVGAGI, per germline. The CDR3 coding sequence is TGTGCCAGCAGTTTCGGGCCCTCCTACGAGCAGTACTTC. This translates into CASSFGPSYEQYF.

The rearrangement joins TRBV9 to TRBJ2-2; maybe TRBD1 (6 bases). Deletions cut 4 bases from V and 1 base from J, with 14 bases between. This CDR3 has 16 amino acids. Germline V gene sequence: CDR1 SGDLS, CDR2 YYNGEE. CDR3 loop: CASSPLGAGNTGELFF. CDR3 DNA sequence: TGTGCCAGCAGCCCCCTGGGGGCGGGGAACACCGGGGAGCTGTTTTTT.

The chain recombines TRBV2 with TRBJ2-7, with TRBD2 matching over 7 bases. V lost 7 bases to trimming and J lost 0 bases; unmatched junction nucleotides: 6. The CDR3 covers 14 residues. From germline, CDR1 is SNHLY and CDR2 FYNNEI. The DNA for the CDR3 is TGTGCCAGCAAGGGAAGCGGGACCTCCTACGAGCAGTACTTC. Translating gives CASKGSGTSYEQYF.

CDR3: CASSLDGWRDTEAFF. DNA for the CDR3: TGCGCCAGCAGCTTGGACGGGTGGAGGGACACTGAAGCTTTCTTT. The J gene is TRBJ1-1, the V gene TRBV5-1; D is ambiguous. The CDR3 spans 15 residues. The germline V and J ends were trimmed by 0 bases and 3 bases, with 12 bases remaining between them. From germline, CDR1 is SGHRS and CDR2 YFSETQ.

J is TRBJ2-7 and V is TRBV10-3; 7 bases agree with TRBD1. The germline CDR1 and CDR2 sequences are ENHRY and SYGVKD. Trimming at V came to 2 bases and at J to 0 bases, leaving 10 bases not matched to a gene. The CDR3 consists of 17 residues. The CDR3 region has the DNA TGTGCCATCAGTGAGAGAATTGGGGACAGAAGCTCCTACGAGCAGTACTTC. This gives the protein CAISERIGDRSSYEQYF.

This CDR3 is CASRGYLAGEQFF. The DNA of the CDR3 is TGTGCCAGCAGAGGCTATCTAGCGGGGGAGCAGTTCTTC. The chain has TRBV6-5 and TRBJ2-1; 9 nucleotides align to TRBD2. Germline V lookup: CDR1 MNHEY, CDR2 SVGAGI. CDR3 length: 13 amino acids. Trimming removed 6 bases from V and 10 bases from J; junction bases left unmatched: 7.

The chain recombines TRBV6-2 or TRBV6-3 with TRBJ1-3; D is possibly TRBD1 (5 bases). Trimming cost V 7 bases and J 0 bases, with 13 bases left between them. Germline V gene data show CDR1 as MNHEY and CDR2 as SVGEGT. The CDR3 is made up of 15 amino acids. CDR3 nucleotide sequence: TGTGCCAGCAACCCGGGACGGTCCTCTGGAAACACCATATATTTT. The encoded protein is CASNPGRSSGNTIYF.

V is TRBV30 and J is TRBJ2-6; unclear D gene. The CDR3 runs 14 residues. CDR1 and CDR2 from the germline V gene are GTSNPN and SVGIG (reference sequence). The V and J ends lost 5 bases and 2 bases respectively, with 10 bases between them. The CDR3 sequence: CAWVPVTGANVLTF. The CDR3 region has the DNA TGTGCCTGGGTCCCGGTTACTGGGGCCAACGTCCTGACTTTC.